This T cell receptor beta chain was captured in a study of radiotherapy plus CTLA-4 blockade in lung cancer. With 3 bases removed from V and 5 bases from J, the gap between germline ends came to 10 bases. Germline CDR1 reads MNHEY; CDR2 reads SMNVEV (reference sequence). The CDR3 spans 13 residues. Sequenced by immunoSEQ multiplex PCR; TCRdb stores in-frame clones only, minus some. Of roughly 97,000 clones in the sample, approximately 72% were seen once. The gene calls are TRBV27 and TRBJ1-2; maybe TRBD1 (6 bases). The sequence came from a human donor with non-small cell lung cancer who had a partial response to radiotherapy plus ipilimumab. Some clones in this sample may be carry-over from other donors' samples. The sequencing here drew on peripheral blood, taken from a patient treated with radiotherapy plus ipilimumab. The CDR3 nucleotides read TGTGCCAGCAGTTTTAACAGGGAGTATGGCTACACCTTC. Amino acid sequence: CASSFNREYGYTF.